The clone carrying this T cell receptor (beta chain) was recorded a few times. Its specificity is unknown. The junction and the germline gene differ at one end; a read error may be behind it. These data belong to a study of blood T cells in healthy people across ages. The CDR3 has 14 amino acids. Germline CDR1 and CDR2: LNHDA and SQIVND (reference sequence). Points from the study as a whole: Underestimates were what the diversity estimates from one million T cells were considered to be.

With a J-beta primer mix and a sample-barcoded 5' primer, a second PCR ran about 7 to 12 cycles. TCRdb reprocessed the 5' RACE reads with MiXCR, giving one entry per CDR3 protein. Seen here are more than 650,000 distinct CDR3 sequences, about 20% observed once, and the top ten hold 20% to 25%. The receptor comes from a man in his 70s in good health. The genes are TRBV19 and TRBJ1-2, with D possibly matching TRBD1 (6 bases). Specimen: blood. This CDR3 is CATQTNRDNCGYTF. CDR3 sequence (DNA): TGTGCCACACAAACAAACAGGGATAACTGTGGCTACACCTTC.